The clone carrying this T cell receptor (beta chain) was detected a few times. No antigen is known for it. This sample is part of a study of immune cell composition in non-small cell lung cancer. Study-wide findings and caveats: Adenocarcinomas with higher top tumour-associated clone frequency had more reactive TILs. Tumour-associated clones >0.5% occurred in under 40% of adenocarcinomas, roughly 80% of squamous.

This CDR3 spans 13 amino acids. Germline CDR1 reads SGHVS; CDR2 reads FNYEAQ. V lost 5 bases to trimming and J lost 5 bases, with 12 bases between them. Assay: immunoSEQ multiplex PCR; the TCRdb copy retains only in-frame clones and omits some. This table has about 3,400 clones, around 69% appearing once. The normal lung sample lay at least 3 cm, and maximally far, from the tumour. This receptor was identified in a human donor with non-small cell lung cancer. Sequenced: non-adjacent lung tissue. The chain is built from TRBV7-6 and TRBJ2-5; D is ambiguous. The CDR3 coding sequence is TGTGCCAGCAGCGCTTGGATGCGGGAGACCCAGTACTTC. Translation gives CASSAWMRETQYF.